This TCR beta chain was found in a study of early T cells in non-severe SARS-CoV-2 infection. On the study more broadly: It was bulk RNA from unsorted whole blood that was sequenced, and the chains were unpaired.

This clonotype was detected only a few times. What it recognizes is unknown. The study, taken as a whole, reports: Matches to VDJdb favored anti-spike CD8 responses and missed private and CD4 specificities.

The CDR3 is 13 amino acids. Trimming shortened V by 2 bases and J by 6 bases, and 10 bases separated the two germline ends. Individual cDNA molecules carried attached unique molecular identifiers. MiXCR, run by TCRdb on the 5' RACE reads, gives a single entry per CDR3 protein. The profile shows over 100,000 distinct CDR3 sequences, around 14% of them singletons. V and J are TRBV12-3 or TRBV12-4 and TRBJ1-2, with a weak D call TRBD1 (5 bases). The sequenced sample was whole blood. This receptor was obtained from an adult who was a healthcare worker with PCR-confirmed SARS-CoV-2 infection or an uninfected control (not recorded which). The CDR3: CASSLRWGNGYTF. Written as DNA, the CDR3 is TGTGCCAGCAGTTTACGGTGGGGGAATGGCTACACCTTC.